The next 9 T cell receptor beta chains were all read from a single sample in a study of control samples from healthy donors and cancer patients. Assay used: immunoSEQ multiplex PCR; TCRdb lists only in-frame clones, some missing. The data contain more than 75,000 clones, approximately 90% of them singletons. Input material: PBMCs. The source is a woman aged 60-75 years with head and neck cancer.

The V and J genes are TRBV2 and TRBJ2-2; 8 positions match TRBD1. The J segment lost 0 bases and the V segment lost 7 bases, leaving 7 bases of the junction unmatched. The CDR3 covers 16 residues. CDR1 SNHLY and CDR2 FYNNEI come from the germline V gene. CDR3 nucleotides: TGTGCCAGCACCCCGGCAGGGGGCACGAACACCGGGGAGCTGTTTTTT. This encodes CASTPAGGTNTGELFF.

This clone was detected a few times. The chain uses TRBV5-6 and TRBJ1-5; D may be TRBD1 (6 bases). V was trimmed by 0 bases and J by 7 bases, leaving 17 bases between them. This CDR3 comprises 16 residues. Germline V gene data show CDR1 as SGHDT and CDR2 as YYEEEE. CDR3: CASSLGGGGARQPQHF. CDR3 in DNA: TGTGCCAGCAGCTTGGGAGGAGGGGGGGCACGGCAGCCCCAGCATTTT.

The CDR3: CASSVGTGSRRYGYTF. The CDR3 DNA is TGTGCCAGCAGCGTCGGGACAGGTTCACGAAGATATGGCTACACCTTC. The chain carries TRBV7-9 and TRBJ1-2; TRBD1 aligns across 8 bases. CDR3 length equals 16 residues. Germline V gives CDR1 SEHNR, CDR2 FQNEAQ (reference sequence). V was pared by 5 bases and J by 5 bases, with 13 bases of the junction left unmatched.

V gene TRBV7-3 combines with J gene TRBJ2-5; 11 nucleotides line up with TRBD2. This CDR3 contains 17 residues. Looked up from germline, CDR1 is SGHTA and CDR2 is FQGTGA. V dropped 5 bases and J dropped 3; count of bases not matched to a gene: 11. The CDR3 reads CASSPTGTSGDEETQYF. The CDR3, as DNA: TGTGCCAGCAGCCCTACTGGGACTAGCGGAGACGAAGAGACCCAGTACTTC.

The gene calls are TRBV28 and TRBJ2-2, with D perhaps matching TRBD2 (7 bases). The germline V gene encodes CDR1 MDHEN and CDR2 SYDVKM. Trimming removed 6 bases from V and 2 bases from J, with 22 bases in between. This CDR3 region has 18 residues. CDR3 nucleotides: TGTGCCAGCAGCCCTTACCTGAGCGGGACATCCAACACCGGGGAGCTGTTTTTT. Protein: CASSPYLSGTSNTGELFF. Full variable domain (remainder filled in from reference TRBV28 and TRBJ2-2): DVKVTQSSRYLVKRTGEKVFLECVQDMDHENMFWYRQDPGLGLRLIYFSYDVKMKEKGDIPEGYSVSREKKERFSLILESASTNQTSMYLCASSPYLSGTSNTGELFFGEGSRLTVL.

The chain is built from TRBV6-5 and TRBJ1-3; D gene uncertain. This CDR3 is built from 13 residues. CDR1 MNHEY and CDR2 SVGAGI come from the germline V gene. V was shortened by 7 bases and J by 1 base, with 8 bases between the two germline ends. The CDR3 coding sequence is TGTGCCAGCAAAAGTAGATCTGGAAACACCATATATTTT. It encodes CASKSRSGNTIYF.

Only one count was recorded for this clone. The chain links TRBV9 to TRBJ2-7; perhaps D is TRBD1 or TRBD2 (5 bases each). CDR1 SGDLS and CDR2 YYNGEE come from the germline V gene. Trimming stripped 2 bases from V and 6 bases from J, with 15 bases between. This CDR3 is built from 14 residues. The DNA of the CDR3 is TGTGCCAGCAGCGTGGAAGCGCGAGGGGTCGAGCAGTACTTC. Translating it yields CASSVEARGVEQYF.

The J gene is TRBJ2-1, the V gene TRBV6-5; 14 bases fit TRBD2. The CDR3 loop spans 15 amino acids. The junction had 5 bases not matched to a gene; V was cut back by 6 bases and J by 7 bases. Germline V gene sequence: CDR1 MNHEY, CDR2 SVGAGI. The chain's CDR3 is CASRRGLAGVNEQFF. For the CDR3, the DNA is TGTGCCAGCAGGAGGGGACTAGCGGGAGTTAATGAGCAGTTCTTC.

The genes are TRBV18 and TRBJ2-2; 9 nucleotides align to TRBD2. Germline trimming cut 5 bases from V and 2 bases from J; bases unmatched to any gene: 9. Germline V lookup: CDR1 KGHSH, CDR2 LQKENI. The CDR3 totals 17 residues. CDR3 in amino acids: CASSLTRLAANTGELFF. The CDR3 DNA reads TGTGCCAGCTCATTAACTCGACTAGCGGCAAACACCGGGGAGCTGTTTTTT. Full variable domain (rest looked up from reference TRBV18 and TRBJ2-2): NAGVMQNPRHLVRRRGQEARLRCSPMKGHSHVYWYRQLPEEGLKFMVYLQKENIIDESGMPKERFSAEFPKEGPSILRIQQVVRGDSAAYFCASSLTRLAANTGELFFGEGSRLTVL.